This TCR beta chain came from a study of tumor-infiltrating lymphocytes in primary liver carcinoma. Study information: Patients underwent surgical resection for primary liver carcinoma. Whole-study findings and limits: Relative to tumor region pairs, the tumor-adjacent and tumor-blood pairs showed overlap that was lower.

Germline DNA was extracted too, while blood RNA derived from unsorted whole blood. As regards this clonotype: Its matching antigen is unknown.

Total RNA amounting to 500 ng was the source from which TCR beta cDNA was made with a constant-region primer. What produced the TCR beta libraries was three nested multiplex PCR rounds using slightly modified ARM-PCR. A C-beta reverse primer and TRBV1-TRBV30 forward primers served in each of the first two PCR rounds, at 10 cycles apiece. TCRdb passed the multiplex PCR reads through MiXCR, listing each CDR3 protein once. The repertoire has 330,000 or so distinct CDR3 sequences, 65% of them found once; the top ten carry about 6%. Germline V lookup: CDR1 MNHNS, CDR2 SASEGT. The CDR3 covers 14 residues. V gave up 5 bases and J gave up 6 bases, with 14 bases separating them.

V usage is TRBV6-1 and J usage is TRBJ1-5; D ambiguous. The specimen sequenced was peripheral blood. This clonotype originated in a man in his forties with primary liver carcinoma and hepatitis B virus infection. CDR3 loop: CASSRRDGIQPQHF. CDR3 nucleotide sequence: TGTGCCAGCAGTAGGAGGGATGGGATTCAGCCCCAGCATTTT.